A single sample gave rise to the 10 T cell receptor beta chains below, sequenced in a study of cytomegalovirus exposure and HLA in healthy donors. Some clones are missing from TCRdb's copy, which holds only in-frame ones; the method was immunoSEQ multiplex PCR. The repertoire has 180,000 or so clones, about 89% of them found once; the top ten carry 6% to 8.5%. The sample comprised PBMCs. The receptors shown here come from a man aged 25-45 years in good health and CMV-seropositive.

The rearrangement joins TRBV5-1 to TRBJ2-1; TRBD1 aligns across 7 bases. The germline V gene encodes CDR1 SGHRS and CDR2 YFSETQ. Trimming removed 4 bases from V and 8 bases from J; junction bases left unmatched: 9. The CDR3 is 14 amino acids. CDR3 sequence reads: CASSPTPTGHEQFF. The DNA of the CDR3 is TGCGCCAGCAGCCCGACCCCGACAGGGCATGAGCAGTTCTTC. Complete variable domain (other parts from reference TRBV5-1 and TRBJ2-1): KAGVTQTPRYLIKTRGQQVTLSCSPISGHRSVSWYQQTPGQGLQFLFEYFSETQRNKGNFPGRFSGRQFSNSRSEMNVSTLELGDSALYLCASSPTPTGHEQFFGPGTRLTVL.

The chain recombines TRBV7-3 with TRBJ2-7; 11 nucleotides align to TRBD2. The length of the CDR3 is 16 residues. V was clipped by 4 bases and J by 2 bases; unmatched bases: 7. CDR1 is SGHTA, CDR2 FQGTGA, per germline. The CDR3 nucleotides are TGTGCCAGCAGCTCGTCCGGGACTAGCGGCACCTACGAGCAGTACTTC. It is translated as CASSSSGTSGTYEQYF.

V gene TRBV19 combines with J gene TRBJ2-3, with D tentatively TRBD1 or TRBD2 (5 bases each). From germline, CDR1 is LNHDA and CDR2 SQIVND (reference sequence). This CDR3 is 16 amino acids long. The V gene lost 3 bases and the J gene lost 1 base, with 14 bases spanning the gap. Here the CDR3 DNA reads TGTGCCAGTAGTATTTCGCCGGGGACCCGCACAGATACGCAGTATTTT. Translating it yields CASSISPGTRTDTQYF. The full variable domain, completed using reference TRBV19 and TRBJ2-3, is DGGITQSPKYLFRKEGQNVTLSCEQNLNHDAMYWYRQDPGQGLRLIYYSQIVNDFQKGDIAEGYSVSREKKESFPLTVTSAQKNPTAFYLCASSISPGTRTDTQYFGPGTRLTVL.

The rearrangement joins TRBV9 to TRBJ2-1; TRBD2 matches at 10 bases. The CDR3 length is 16 residues. V lost 7 bases, J lost 12 bases, and 19 bases stayed unmatched. Germline CDR1 reads SGDLS; CDR2 reads YYNGEE. The CDR3 protein is CASSPRGASGSLGQFF. Written as DNA, the CDR3 is TGTGCCAGCTCCCCCCGGGGGGCTAGCGGGAGCCTGGGGCAGTTCTTC.

The chain has TRBV6-5 and TRBJ1-2; 7 positions match TRBD1. Germline V CDR1 and CDR2: MNHEY, SVGAGI. Trimming cost V 5 bases and J 3 bases; bases outside gene matches: 9. CDR3 length equals 15 residues. CDR3 DNA: TGTGCCAGCAGTGCCGACAGGGTTGGTGACTATGGCTACACCTTC. Translating gives CASSADRVGDYGYTF.

The V call is TRBV19, the J call TRBJ1-1; D call uncertain. Per germline, CDR1 LNHDA and CDR2 SQIVND (reference sequence). This CDR3 spans 11 amino acids. V was cut by 7 bases and J by 4 bases, with 7 bases left in between. The CDR3 loop is CASTVSTEAFF. The CDR3 coding sequence is TGTGCCAGTACGGTCAGCACTGAAGCTTTCTTT.

The chain employs TRBV7-9 and TRBJ1-1; maybe TRBD1 (5 bases). From germline, CDR1 is SEHNR and CDR2 FQNEAQ (reference sequence). The CDR3 covers 14 residues. Trimming stripped 5 bases from V and 0 bases from J, with 10 bases between. The CDR3 is CASSPGGLNTEAFF. The CDR3 nucleotides read TGTGCCAGCAGCCCGGGGGGGTTGAACACTGAAGCTTTCTTT. Variable domain in full (rest from reference TRBV7-9 and TRBJ1-1): DTGVSQNPRHKITKRGQNVTFRCDPISEHNRLYWYRQTLGQGPEFLTYFQNEAQLEKSRLLSDRFSAERPKGSFSTLEIQRTEQGDSAMYLCASSPGGLNTEAFFGQGTRLTVV.

The chain is built from TRBV18 and TRBJ2-3; D uncertain. Germline lookup yields CDR1 KGHSH and CDR2 LQKENI. With 2 bases removed from V and 2 bases from J, the gap between germline ends came to 5 bases. CDR3 size: 13 residues. CDR3 sequence (DNA): TGTGCCAGCTCACCAGACCTCACAGATACGCAGTATTTT. It encodes CASSPDLTDTQYF.

This clone was seen more than once but under ten times. The chain links TRBV4-1 to TRBJ1-5; 8 positions agree with TRBD1. The V and J ends lost 1 base and 6 bases, in that order; junction bases with no gene match: 8. Germline assignment: CDR1 MGHRA and CDR2 YSYEKL. The CDR3 extends over 16 amino acids. The CDR3 here is CASSQVVDRVFQPQHF. Here the CDR3 DNA reads TGCGCCAGCAGCCAAGTCGTGGACAGGGTATTTCAGCCCCAGCATTTT.

The V call is TRBV6-5, the J call TRBJ1-1, with D hard to call. Germline-derived CDR1 and CDR2 are MNHEY and SVGAGI. This CDR3 is built from 13 residues. V lost 8 bases and J lost 0, with 10 bases in between. The CDR3 coding sequence is TGTGCCAGCTCCCTCACGATGAACACTGAAGCTTTCTTT. Translating gives CASSLTMNTEAFF.